The rows below give T cell receptor beta chains drawn from one sample of a study of blood T cell repertoires in COVID-19. Sequencing used immunoSEQ multiplex PCR; TCRdb keeps in-frame clones, though not all of them. The table lists a few hundred thousand clones, about 80% of them singletons. Material: PBMCs or T cells enriched from blood (not recorded which). The receptors shown here come from a man aged 45-60 years who had recovered from COVID-19. Both conserved end residues are part of each CDR3. D genes are given only for firm matches. A clone size is listed for some rows: how often the clone was seen (once, few, many), or a class if it is expanded.

TGTGCCAGTAGTATGGGCCTCGTTGGGGGCGATGGCTATGGCTACACCTTC	CASSMGLVGGDGYGYTF	TRBV19	TRBJ1-2	once	.
TGCAGCGCCCGCAGCGATTTAAACTATGGCTACACCTTC	CSARSDLNYGYTF	TRBV29-1	TRBJ1-2	.	.
TGCGCCCCGCGACACAACGGGACTGTGTACGAGCAGTACTTC	CAPRHNGTVYEQYF	TRBV5-1	TRBJ2-7	.	.
TGTGCCAGCAGCCGCCGGGTGACTAGCGGGACGGAGGGGGAGCTGTTTTTT	CASSRRVTSGTEGELFF	TRBV3-1/TRBV3-2	TRBJ2-2	.	TRBD2
TGTGCCTGGAGTACCGGGACAGGGAATGGCTACACCTTC	CAWSTGTGNGYTF	TRBV30	TRBJ1-2	.	TRBD1
TGTGCCAGTAGTATATCTCGCGGGAGAAGCAATCAGCCCCAGCATTTT	CASSISRGRSNQPQHF	TRBV19	TRBJ1-5	.	.
TGCAGCGTGGTAGACAGGGACCCTTGGCAGTACTTC	CSVVDRDPWQYF	TRBV29-1	TRBJ2-7	.	TRBD1
TGTGCCAGCAGCCAAGAGATCGGAGCTTATCAGCCCCAGCATTTT	CASSQEIGAYQPQHF	TRBV3-1/TRBV3-2	TRBJ1-5	.	.
TGTGCCAGCACCCCGGGCCGGACTAGTGGCACAGATACGCAGTATTTT	CASTPGRTSGTDTQYF	TRBV7-3	TRBJ2-3	once	TRBD2
TGTGCCAGCAGTTACGGGGGGGCAGGGCAGCCCCAGCATTTT	CASSYGGAGQPQHF	TRBV6-5	TRBJ1-5	.	.
TGTGCCAGTAGTCGGCAGGGGGCCGACGAGCAGTACTTC	CASSRQGADEQYF	TRBV19	TRBJ2-7	.	TRBD1
TGTGCCAGTAGTAAACAGGGCTATGGCTACACCTTC	CASSKQGYGYTF	TRBV19	TRBJ1-2	few	.
TGCAGCGTCAAGACAGGGAGCTCCTACGAGCAGTACTTC	CSVKTGSSYEQYF	TRBV29-1	TRBJ2-7	.	TRBD1
TGTGCCAGCAGCTTAGGCCCACTACCGTCCTACGAGCAGTACTTC	CASSLGPLPSYEQYF	TRBV11-3	TRBJ2-7	.	.
TGTGCCAGCAGCCGAGGCGTCGGGGGGGTTCATGAGCAGTTCTTC	CASSRGVGGVHEQFF	TRBV14	TRBJ2-1	.	TRBD2
TGTGCCAGCAGCCACGGGTGGACTGAAGCTTTCTTT	CASSHGWTEAFF	TRBV14	TRBJ1-1	.	.
TGTGCCACCAGTGTGTCTCCGGGTACTGGGGCCAACGTCCTGACTTTC	CATSVSPGTGANVLTF	TRBV24-1	TRBJ2-6	few	.
TGTGCCAGCAGCTGGGGGCAGGGGGCCTCTGAAGCTTTCTTT	CASSWGQGASEAFF	TRBV5-4	TRBJ1-1	.	TRBD1
TGTGCCAGCAGCTTATCCGCAGGGGCCAATCAGCCCCAGCATTTT	CASSLSAGANQPQHF	TRBV7-9	TRBJ1-5	.	.
TGTGCCAGCAGTTACGGACGGGACAATCAGCCCCAGCATTTT	CASSYGRDNQPQHF	TRBV6-2/TRBV6-3	TRBJ1-5	.	.
TGTGCCACCAGTGATCGGCAGGGGTATATCGATGAGCAGTTCTTC	CATSDRQGYIDEQFF	TRBV24-1	TRBJ2-1	once	.
TGCGCCAGCAGCCCCGGACAGGGTCTGAACACTGAAGCTTTCTTT	CASSPGQGLNTEAFF	TRBV5-1	TRBJ1-1	.	TRBD1
TGCGCCAGCAGCGCAGGGGGTTCCTCCTATGGCTACACCTTC	CASSAGGSSYGYTF	TRBV5-1	TRBJ1-2	.	TRBD1
TGTGCCAGCATTCGGCGGGGGGCAGATACGCAGTATTTT	CASIRRGADTQYF	TRBV25-1	TRBJ2-3	.	TRBD2
TGCGCCAGCAGCTTTGGAGGGTATGAAGGCTACACCTTC	CASSFGGYEGYTF	TRBV5-1	TRBJ1-2	few	.
TGTGCCAGTAGTATAGGCCCCGGGACAGGGACCTCTGGAAACACCATATATTTT	CASSIGPGTGTSGNTIYF	TRBV19	TRBJ1-3	.	TRBD1
TGTGCCAGCAGTGACTCCTTCGGGACAGGGGGTTATGGCTACACCTTC	CASSDSFGTGGYGYTF	TRBV6-4	TRBJ1-2	.	TRBD1
TGTGCCACCAGTCATCCAATTTCTGGACTAGCGGGGGGTCTAGTCACAGATACGCAGTATTTT	CATSHPISGLAGGLVTDTQYF	TRBV2	TRBJ2-3	.	TRBD2
TGTGCCTGGAGTGTTTCAGTTGTCCTCCCCTACGAGCAGTACTTC	CAWSVSVVLPYEQYF	TRBV30	TRBJ2-7	.	.
TGTGCCAGTCCTGGGCGTCTAAATCAGCCCCAGCATTTT	CASPGRLNQPQHF	TRBV3-1/TRBV3-2	TRBJ1-5	.	.
TGTGCCATCAGTGAGGGGCAGGTCCCGAGACAGGTCGGCTACGAGCAGTACTTC	CAISEGQVPRQVGYEQYF	TRBV10-3	TRBJ2-7	.	.
TGTGCCAGCAGTCTAGCCACGCCTGGGGCCAACGTCCTGACTTTC	CASSLATPGANVLTF	TRBV3-1/TRBV3-2	TRBJ2-6	.	.
TGTGCCAGTAGTATAGTTGGAACAGGGATCGGGGAGCTGTTTTTT	CASSIVGTGIGELFF	TRBV19	TRBJ2-2	.	.
TGCGCCAGCAGCTTGGCGGTGGCGGGGGGGGATGCCTACGAGCAGTACTTC	CASSLAVAGGDAYEQYF	TRBV5-1	TRBJ2-7	.	TRBD2
TGTGCCAGCAGCTTGTTTAGGGAGATGAGCTATGGCTACACCTTC	CASSLFREMSYGYTF	TRBV5-5	TRBJ1-2	.	.
TGTGCCAGCAGCTTGAGTGGCACCGTGAACACTGAAGCTTTCTTT	CASSLSGTVNTEAFF	TRBV5-4	TRBJ1-1	.	.
TGTGCCAGCAGTTACTGGCTGGGACACCCTGGCTATGGCTACACCTTC	CASSYWLGHPGYGYTF	TRBV6-5	TRBJ1-2	.	.
TGTGCCAGCAGAACAGGGAGGAACACTGAAGCTTTCTTT	CASRTGRNTEAFF	TRBV27	TRBJ1-1	.	.
TGTGCCACCAGTGATCCCAGTGGCGGGAACACTGAAGCTTTCTTT	CATSDPSGGNTEAFF	TRBV24-1	TRBJ1-1	.	.
TGCGCCAGCAGTGAGGGGGGGAACAATGAGCAGTTCTTC	CASSEGGNNEQFF	TRBV10-1	TRBJ2-1	.	.
TGCGCCAGCAGCTTGGCTTTTCAAGGGACAGTAAATTCACCCCTCCACTTT	CASSLAFQGTVNSPLHF	TRBV5-1	TRBJ1-6	.	TRBD1
TGTGCCAGCAGCCCTACCTTAACGGGGGGGCTTGAATTGGAGACCCAGTACTTC	CASSPTLTGGLELETQYF	TRBV5-6	TRBJ2-5	.	TRBD2
TGCGCCAGCAGTATCTTGGGACAGGGCTATGGCTACACCTTC	CASSILGQGYGYTF	TRBV5-1	TRBJ1-2	.	TRBD1
TGCGCCAGCAGCTCGGAGGCGGGTGAAGCTTTCTTT	CASSSEAGEAFF	TRBV5-1	TRBJ1-1	.	.
TGTGCCAGCAGCGTAGGCCCCGGGTCAGGGTACGAGCAGTACTTC	CASSVGPGSGYEQYF	TRBV9	TRBJ2-7	.	.
TGCGCCAGCAGCTTGGTGGCTAGCCCTAATGAGCAGTTCTTC	CASSLVASPNEQFF	TRBV5-1	TRBJ2-1	.	.
TGTGCCAGCAGCGCGAGACTAGCGGGAGCCCTCAGGGATGAGCAGTTCTTC	CASSARLAGALRDEQFF	TRBV9	TRBJ2-1	.	TRBD2
TGTGCCAGCAGCGAACAGGGGGCGATCGGCGAGACCCAGTACTTC	CASSEQGAIGETQYF	TRBV7-8	TRBJ2-5	.	TRBD1
TGTGCCAGCAGGCCCTTTGCGGGCAATCAGCCCCAGCATTTT	CASRPFAGNQPQHF	TRBV2	TRBJ1-5	few	.
TGTGCCAGCAGCTCCTGGACTAGCGGGGGTTTCGATGAGCAGTTCTTC	CASSSWTSGGFDEQFF	TRBV7-9	TRBJ2-1	.	TRBD2
TGTGCTCTAGACAGGGGGTCCAATAATTCACCCCTCCACTTT	CALDRGSNNSPLHF	TRBV6-5	TRBJ1-6	.	TRBD1
TGCAGCCTCTCGCGGGGGACTGAAGCTTTCTTT	CSLSRGTEAFF	TRBV29-1	TRBJ1-1	few	.
TGTGCCAGCAGCCCCGGGGTAGCCGCCGGGGAGCTGTTTTTT	CASSPGVAAGELFF	TRBV7-3	TRBJ2-2	few	.
TGTGCCACCAGCAGATCGGGGGAGCTCACCCAGAAGAGCGGCTACACCTTC	CATSRSGELTQKSGYTF	TRBV15	TRBJ1-2	.	.
TGCGCCAGCAGGACACTAGCGGGCGCGTCCAATGAGCAGTTCTTC	CASRTLAGASNEQFF	TRBV4-1	TRBJ2-1	few	TRBD2
TGTGCCAGCAGCGCGGACAGGGGGCTGGGGAAACTGTTTTTT	CASSADRGLGKLFF	TRBV7-9	TRBJ1-4	.	TRBD1
TGTGCCATCAGTGATAGGGCGGGAGACCTAGGAGAGACCCAGTACTTC	CAISDRAGDLGETQYF	TRBV10-3	TRBJ2-5	.	TRBD2
TGTGCCAGCAGCCAAGCAGGGAGGGCCCAGCCCCAGCATTTT	CASSQAGRAQPQHF	TRBV4-2	TRBJ1-5	.	.
TGTGCCAGCAGCTTAGCGGGACAGTCTGGCTACACCTTC	CASSLAGQSGYTF	TRBV7-6	TRBJ1-2	.	TRBD1